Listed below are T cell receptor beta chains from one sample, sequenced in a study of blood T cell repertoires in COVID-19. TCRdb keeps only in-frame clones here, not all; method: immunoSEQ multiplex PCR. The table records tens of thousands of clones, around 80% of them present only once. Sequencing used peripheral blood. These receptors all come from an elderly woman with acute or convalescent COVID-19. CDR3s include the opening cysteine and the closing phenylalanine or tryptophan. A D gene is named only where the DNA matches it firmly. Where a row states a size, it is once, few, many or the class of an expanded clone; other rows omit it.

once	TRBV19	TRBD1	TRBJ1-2	CASRGLDRVFKGYTF	TGTGCCAGTAGGGGGCTGGACAGGGTATTTAAAGGCTACACCTTC
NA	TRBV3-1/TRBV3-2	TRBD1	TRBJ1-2	CASRAWGQGDVGYTF	TGTGCCAGCAGGGCCTGGGGACAGGGAGATGTTGGCTACACCTTC
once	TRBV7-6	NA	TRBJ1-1	CASSLAGRANTEAFF	TGTGCCAGCAGCTTAGCCGGCAGGGCCAACACTGAAGCTTTCTTT
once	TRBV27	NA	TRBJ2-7	CASSLFSGTYEQYF	TGTGCCAGCAGTTTATTCAGCGGAACCTACGAGCAGTACTTC
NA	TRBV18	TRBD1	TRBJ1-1	CASSPTIQGAGTEAFF	TGTGCCAGCTCACCAACTATTCAGGGGGCGGGCACTGAAGCTTTCTTT
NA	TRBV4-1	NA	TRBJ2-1	CASSQDPEGANRDNEQFF	TGCGCCAGCAGCCAAGACCCGGAGGGGGCCAATAGGGACAATGAGCAGTTCTTC
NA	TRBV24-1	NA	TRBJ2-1	CAKAVNSYNEQFF	TGTGCGAAGGCGGTAAATTCCTACAATGAGCAGTTCTTC
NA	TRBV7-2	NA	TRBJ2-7	CASSRTGKGSYEQYF	TGTGCCAGCAGTCGCACAGGGAAGGGCTCCTACGAGCAGTACTTC
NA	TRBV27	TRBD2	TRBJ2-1	CASSYSPPRGRGYNEQFF	TGTGCCAGCAGTTATAGCCCACCTCGCGGGAGGGGCTACAATGAGCAGTTCTTC
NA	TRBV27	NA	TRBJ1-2	CASSSGTLGYTF	TGTGCCAGCAGCTCGGGGACTCTGGGCTACACCTTC
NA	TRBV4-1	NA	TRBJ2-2	CASSQAQGSTGELFF	TGCGCCAGCAGCCAAGCGCAGGGCAGCACCGGGGAGCTGTTTTTT
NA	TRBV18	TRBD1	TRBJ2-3	CASSPRQGRSSTDTQYF	TGTGCCAGCTCACCACGACAGGGACGGTCTAGCACAGATACGCAGTATTTT
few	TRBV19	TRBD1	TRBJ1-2	CASTGRTGDLGYTF	TGTGCCAGTACAGGGCGGACAGGGGATTTGGGCTACACCTTC
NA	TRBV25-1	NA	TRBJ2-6	CASSVGGTVDGANVLTF	TGTGCCAGCAGCGTTGGAGGGACGGTCGACGGTGCCAACGTCCTGACTTTC
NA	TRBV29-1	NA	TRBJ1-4	CSAEQGANEKLFF	TGCAGCGCCGAACAGGGTGCTAATGAAAAACTGTTTTTT
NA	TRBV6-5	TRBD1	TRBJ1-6	CASSYSRTGSKSPLHF	TGTGCCAGCAGTTACTCTAGGACAGGGTCGAAGTCACCCCTCCACTTT
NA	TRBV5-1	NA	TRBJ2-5	CASSRDSLEETQYF	TGCGCCAGCAGCCGGGATTCGTTGGAAGAGACCCAGTACTTC
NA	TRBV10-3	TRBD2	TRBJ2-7	CAISESLGLAGVEQYF	TGTGCCATCAGTGAGTCCCTCGGACTAGCGGGAGTTGAGCAGTACTTC
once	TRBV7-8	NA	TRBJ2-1	CASSLTAAGYNEQFF	TGTGCCAGCAGCCTAACGGCCGCGGGGTACAATGAGCAGTTCTTC
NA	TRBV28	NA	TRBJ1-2	CASSSPARGGEGYTF	TGTGCCAGCAGCTCCCCTGCTAGGGGGGGTGAAGGCTACACCTTC
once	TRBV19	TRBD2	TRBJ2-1	CASSIFLAASYNEQFF	TGTGCCAGTAGTATCTTCCTAGCGGCCTCCTACAATGAGCAGTTCTTC
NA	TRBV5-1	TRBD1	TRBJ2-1	CASTSDRAEIHEQFF	TGCGCCAGCACCTCTGACAGGGCCGAGATCCATGAGCAGTTCTTC
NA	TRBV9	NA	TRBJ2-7	CASSVEGTSYHEQYF	TGTGCCAGCAGCGTAGAGGGGACTTCTTATCACGAGCAGTACTTC
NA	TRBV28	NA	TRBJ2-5	CASSLGARTQYF	TGTGCCAGCAGTTTGGGGGCGCGGACCCAGTACTTC
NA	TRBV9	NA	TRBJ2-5	CASSVGPGENLETQYF	TGTGCCAGCAGCGTAGGTCCAGGGGAGAATCTGGAGACCCAGTACTTC
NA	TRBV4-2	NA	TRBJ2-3	CASSPRTGGTDTQYF	TGTGCCAGCAGCCCTCGGACTGGCGGCACAGATACGCAGTATTTT
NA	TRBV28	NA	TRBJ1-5	CASSLRRGLTGPQHF	TGTGCCAGCAGTTTAAGGAGGGGCCTTACGGGGCCCCAGCATTTT
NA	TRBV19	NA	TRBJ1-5	CASSARQGNQPQHF	TGTGCCAGTAGTGCCCGACAGGGCAATCAGCCCCAGCATTTT
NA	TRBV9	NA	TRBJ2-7	CASSVELRSHEQYF	TGTGCCAGCAGCGTAGAGTTGAGAAGCCACGAGCAGTACTTC
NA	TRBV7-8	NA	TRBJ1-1	CATTPQDIRFGTEAFF	TGTGCTACCACCCCCCAGGACATCCGGTTCGGCACTGAAGCTTTCTTT
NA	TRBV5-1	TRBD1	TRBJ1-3	CASSHLDRENTIYF	TGCGCCAGCAGCCACCTCGACAGGGAAAACACCATATATTTT
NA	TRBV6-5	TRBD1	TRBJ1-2	CASSSPPGTGDGYTF	TGTGCCAGCAGCTCACCACCCGGGACAGGGGATGGCTACACCTTC
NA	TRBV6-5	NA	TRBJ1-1	CASSDSRGGFTEAFF	TGTGCCAGCAGTGACTCCCGGGGGGGATTCACTGAAGCTTTCTTT
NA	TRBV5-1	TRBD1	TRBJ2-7	CASSFGGQGSDEQYF	TGCGCCAGCAGCTTCGGGGGACAGGGGTCGGACGAGCAGTACTTC
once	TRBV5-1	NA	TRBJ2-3	CASSLGPRETDTQYF	TGCGCCAGCAGCTTGGGGCCCCGGGAGACAGATACGCAGTATTTT
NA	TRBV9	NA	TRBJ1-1	CASGGWNTEAFF	TGTGCCAGCGGAGGATGGAACACTGAAGCTTTCTTT
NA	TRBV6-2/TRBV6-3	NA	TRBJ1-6	CASNPDRFTSRYNSPLHF	TGTGCCAGCAACCCCGATCGCTTCACTTCGAGATATAATTCACCCCTCCACTTT